The 28 T cell receptor beta chains listed next were all sequenced from one sample in a study of CD8+ T cells in alopecia areata. Once RNA had been extracted, it was reverse transcribed into cDNA to act as the sequencing template. The table came from immunoSEQ multiplex PCR; TCRdb's copy has only in-frame clones and leaves some out. The sample has about 150,000 clones, around 50% seen once. This sample comprised CD8+ T cells sorted from blood, obtained at week 0. These receptors came from a human donor with alopecia areata.

This clone appeared once. The V and J genes are TRBV30 and TRBJ2-5; the match to TRBD1 covers 9 bases. The CDR3 is made up of 16 amino acids. Per germline, CDR1 GTSNPN and CDR2 SVGIG (reference sequence). Trimming cost V 2 bases and J 4 bases; bases outside gene matches: 11. CDR3 residues: CAWSPEGQGVGETQYF. CDR3 bases: TGTGCCTGGAGTCCCGAGGGACAGGGAGTTGGAGAGACCCAGTACTTC. Looking up the rest from reference TRBV30 and TRBJ2-5 gives the full variable domain: SQTIHQWPATLVQPVGSPLSLECTVEGTSNPNLYWYRQAAGRGLQLLFYSVGIGQISSEVPQNLSASRPQDRQFILSSKKLLLSDSGFYLCAWSPEGQGVGETQYFGPGTRLLVL.

This clone was seen a few times. The chain uses TRBV14 and TRBJ2-3, with a weak D call TRBD2 (5 bases). Per germline, CDR1 SGHDN and CDR2 FVKESK. V lost 1 base and J lost 10, with 15 bases in between. CDR3 length equals 14 residues. CDR3 loop: CASSQGVRSAAQYF. Here the CDR3 DNA reads TGTGCCAGCAGCCAAGGTGTCCGGTCAGCGGCGCAGTATTTT.

The chain employs TRBV2 and TRBJ2-1; 10 positions agree with TRBD1. Germline-derived CDR1 and CDR2 are SNHLY and FYNNEI. The CDR3 extends over 15 amino acids. With V trimmed by 6 bases and J by 4 bases, 6 bases remained unmatched. In nucleotides, the CDR3 is TGTGCCAGCAGCCTAGGGGACAGGGGATACAATGAGCAGTTCTTC. Amino acids: CASSLGDRGYNEQFF.

The CDR3 reads CASSSLQDRGQPQHF. The CDR3 DNA is TGTGCCAGCAGCTCGCTACAAGACAGGGGTCAGCCCCAGCATTTT. The chain carries TRBV7-2 and TRBJ1-5, with 8 bases that match TRBD1. Trimming removed 4 bases from V and 6 bases from J; junction bases left unmatched: 8. Germline CDR1 reads SGHTA; CDR2 reads FQGNSA. This CDR3 is 15 amino acids long.

This clone came up once. This chain connects TRBV30 to TRBJ2-7; D remains unclear. The CDR3 length is 14 residues. Trimming took off 2 bases at V and 1 base at J, with 12 bases between the two ends. The germline gives CDR1 GTSNPN, CDR2 SVGIG (reference sequence). The CDR3 DNA sequence: TGTGCCTGGAGTCCCGGGCAGGATTCCTACGAGCAGTACTTC. This sequence encodes CAWSPGQDSYEQYF. The variable domain in full, with the rest retrieved from reference TRBV30 and TRBJ2-7, is SQTIHQWPATLVQPVGSPLSLECTVEGTSNPNLYWYRQAAGRGLQLLFYSVGIGQISSEVPQNLSASRPQDRQFILSSKKLLLSDSGFYLCAWSPGQDSYEQYFGPGTRLTVT.

The rearrangement joins TRBV6-1 to TRBJ2-4; D not certain. Germline-derived CDR1 and CDR2 are MNHNS and SASEGT. Trimming pared 3 bases from V and 0 bases from J, leaving 12 bases between. This CDR3 is built from 16 residues. CDR3 amino acids: CASSDEAGLAKNIQYF. The CDR3 DNA follows: TGTGCCAGCAGTGACGAGGCAGGCCTAGCCAAAAACATTCAGTACTTC.

The chain recombines TRBV29-1 with TRBJ1-2; no definite D call. V shed 7 bases and J shed 7 bases, with 16 bases lying between them. The CDR3 is 12 amino acids. Germline values: CDR1 SQVTM, CDR2 ANQGSEA. In nucleotides, the CDR3 is TGCAGCGCCACTGAAGGGCTCGGTGGCTACACCTTC. This gives the protein CSATEGLGGYTF.

The DNA of the CDR3 is TGTGCCAGCAGCTTGAGGCAGGGGTTCAGCACAGATACGCAGTATTTT. Translated: CASSLRQGFSTDTQYF. This chain connects TRBV7-9 to TRBJ2-3, with D maybe TRBD1 (6 bases). Trimming took 3 bases from V and 0 from J, leaving 13 bases between them. Germline V gene lookup returns CDR1 SEHNR and CDR2 FQNEAQ (reference sequence). CDR3 length: 16 amino acids.

This rearrangement joins TRBV9 to TRBJ1-2; D remains unclear. Germline CDR1 reads SGDLS; CDR2 reads YYNGEE. The CDR3 extends over 14 amino acids. V was cut by 3 bases and J by 2 bases, with 11 bases left in between. In DNA, the CDR3 is TGTGCCAGCAGCGAATTAGGTGGGAACTATGGCTACACCTTC. Translation: CASSELGGNYGYTF.

A single count supports this clone. The chain is built from TRBV30 and TRBJ2-1, with 10 nucleotides matching TRBD1. V was clipped by 0 bases and J by 6 bases; unmatched bases: 5. CDR1 is GTSNPN, CDR2 SVGIG, per germline (reference sequence). The CDR3 is made up of 15 amino acids. DNA for the CDR3: TGTGCCTGGAGTGTATGGGACAGGGGAGGCAATGAGCAGTTCTTC. The encoded protein is CAWSVWDRGGNEQFF.

This rearrangement joins TRBV4-1 to TRBJ1-5, with 8 bases identical to TRBD1. J was trimmed by 3 bases and V by 2 bases; bases with no gene match: 3. Germline values: CDR1 MGHRA, CDR2 YSYEKL. The CDR3 covers 15 residues. CDR3 DNA: TGCGCCAGCAGCCAACCGGGACAGGCCAATCAGCCCCAGCATTTT. This encodes CASSQPGQANQPQHF.

V and J are TRBV29-1 and TRBJ2-2; 7 bases line up with TRBD1. V lost 7 bases to trimming and J lost 2 bases; unmatched junction nucleotides: 7. The CDR3 is made up of 14 amino acids. The germline V gene encodes CDR1 SQVTM and CDR2 ANQGSEA. CDR3 region: CSAWTGLNTGELFF. Here the CDR3 DNA reads TGCAGCGCATGGACAGGTCTAAACACCGGGGAGCTGTTTTTT.

The chain uses TRBV9 and TRBJ2-3; unclear D gene. Trimming removed 1 base from V and 4 bases from J, with 7 bases in between. CDR1 and CDR2 from the germline V gene are SGDLS and YYNGEE. CDR3 size: 13 residues. The CDR3 reads CASSVTLSDTQYF. CDR3 sequence (DNA): TGTGCCAGCAGCGTAACCCTATCAGATACGCAGTATTTT.

The gene calls are TRBV12-5 and TRBJ1-1; D uncertain. V gave up 5 bases and J gave up 2 bases, with 15 bases separating them. This CDR3 comprises 15 residues. Germline V gene lookup returns CDR1 LGHNT and CDR2 FRNRAP. As DNA, the CDR3 is TGTGCTAGTGGTCCACTTACACGAGTAAACACTGAAGCTTTCTTT. It specifies CASGPLTRVNTEAFF.

The CDR3 nucleotides are TGTGCCAGCAGTGCTGGGACAGCCTACAATGAGCAGTTCTTC. Its translation: CASSAGTAYNEQFF. The chain carries TRBV25-1 and TRBJ2-1; 7 bases map to TRBD1. Trimming cost V 4 bases and J 2 bases; bases outside gene matches: 2. CDR3 length: 14 residues. The germline V gene has CDR1 MGHDK and CDR2 SYGVNS.

The chain has TRBV30 and TRBJ1-4; 7 bases are a match to TRBD1. Germline V gene sequence: CDR1 GTSNPN, CDR2 SVGIG (reference sequence). The CDR3 consists of 15 residues. The junction had 8 bases not matched to a gene; V was cut back by 0 bases and J by 7 bases. The CDR3 coding sequence is TGTGCCTGGAGTGTAAGGGGGCGATTATTTGAAAAACTGTTTTTT. Translating it yields CAWSVRGRLFEKLFF.

This clone was counted between two and nine times. The CDR3 region is CASSLNRPDNQPQHF. Written as DNA, the CDR3 is TGTGCCAGCAGCCTCAACAGGCCCGACAATCAGCCCCAGCATTTT. The genes are TRBV7-8 and TRBJ1-5; D might be TRBD1 (5 bases). V was trimmed by 5 bases and J by 3 bases, leaving 14 bases between them. The CDR3 is made up of 15 amino acids. Looked up from germline, CDR1 is SGHVS and CDR2 is FQNEAQ.

This clone was observed a handful of times. CDR3 coding DNA: TGTGCCAGTAGTACTATCACTCGGACGGCGGCTAGATACGAGCAGTACTTC. Protein: CASSTITRTAARYEQYF. V usage is TRBV19 and J usage is TRBJ2-7; D is unclear. The CDR3 sequence is 17 residues long. Germline V gene data show CDR1 as LNHDA and CDR2 as SQIVND (reference sequence). Trimming removed 4 bases from V and 4 bases from J, with 23 bases in between.

The rearrangement uses TRBV23-1 and TRBJ2-1, with D unclear. TRBV23-1 qualifies as an ORF whose function is uncertain. The CDR3 is made up of 14 amino acids. Trimming pared 8 bases from V and 0 bases from J, leaving 11 bases between. The CDR3 region has the DNA TGCGCCAGCGCTCACAGAAGCTCCTACAATGAGCAGTTCTTC. Translating it yields CASAHRSSYNEQFF.

With regard to this clone: In the same sample, other DNA sequences code for this CDR3. V and J are TRBV30 and TRBJ1-1; D gene unclear. Germline values: CDR1 GTSNPN, CDR2 SVGIG (reference sequence). The CDR3 contains 13 residues. Trimming shortened V by 0 bases and J by 3 bases, and 8 bases separated the two germline ends. Here the CDR3 reads CAWSVLGDTEAFF. CDR3 DNA sequence: TGTGCCTGGAGTGTTCTGGGAGACACTGAAGCTTTCTTT.

This clone has only a few counts. The chain uses TRBV29-1 and TRBJ2-7; TRBD1 agrees at 11 bases. V trimming: 1 base; J trimming: 2 bases; junction bases outside the gene matches: 1. This CDR3 has 14 amino acids. Per germline, CDR1 SQVTM and CDR2 ANQGSEA. The CDR3 nucleotides are TGCAGCGTTGAAGCGGGACAGGGGGCCTACGAGCAGTACTTC. This sequence encodes CSVEAGQGAYEQYF.

The rearrangement uses TRBV7-6 and TRBJ2-5; 7 bases are shared with TRBD1. V shed 5 bases, J shed 1 base, and the junction held 7 bases outside the gene matches. Germline-derived CDR1 and CDR2 are SGHVS and FNYEAQ. There are 15 residues in the CDR3. The CDR3 loop is CASSPIDRAQETQYF. The CDR3 bases are TGTGCCAGCAGCCCCATAGACAGGGCCCAAGAGACCCAGTACTTC.

Notes on this clone: Other DNA sequences in this sample translate to the same CDR3. The V gene is TRBV30, the J gene TRBJ1-1; D is ambiguous. Trimming removed 2 bases from V and 4 bases from J, with 5 bases in between. The CDR3 has 11 amino acids. Germline V CDR1 and CDR2: GTSNPN, SVGIG (reference sequence). Here the CDR3 DNA reads TGTGCCTGGAGTCCGGGCACTGAAGCTTTCTTT. Translated, it gives CAWSPGTEAFF.

This chain joins TRBV30 and TRBJ2-1; TRBD2 aligns across 7 bases. Germline V CDR1 and CDR2: GTSNPN, SVGIG (reference sequence). The CDR3 length is 14 residues. The V gene end was trimmed by 5 bases and the J gene end by 5 bases; junction bases not matched to a gene: 9. The CDR3 bases are TGTGCCTGGCTTAGCGCGGGGACTAACAATGAGCAGTTCTTC. Encoded protein: CAWLSAGTNNEQFF.

This clone was seen a handful of times. CDR3 residues: CSVEELQQYGYTF. The CDR3 DNA sequence: TGCAGCGTTGAAGAACTCCAGCAATACGGCTACACCTTC. The chain couples TRBV29-1 to TRBJ1-2, with D unresolved. This CDR3 region has 13 residues. CDR1 and CDR2 (germline): SQVTM, ANQGSEA. Trimming took 0 bases from V and 8 from J, leaving 13 bases between them.

This clone was picked up one time. V and J are TRBV21-1 and TRBJ1-5; the listed D gene, TRBD1, was not tested against the DNA. TRBV21-1 is described as a pseudogene. The CDR3 extends over 21 amino acids. The CDR3 sequence: CASSTRMPGQGANVVVEPQHF. The CDR3 DNA reads as TGTGCCAGCAGCACACGCATGCCGGGACAGGGGGCTAATGTAGTCGTGGAGCCCCAGCATTTT.

The chain uses TRBV27 and TRBJ1-5; 7 bases fit TRBD1. The germline V gene encodes CDR1 MNHEY and CDR2 SMNVEV (reference sequence). With 6 bases clipped from V and 2 bases from J, the junction kept 4 bases outside the gene matches. This CDR3 contains 14 residues. CDR3 bases: TGTGCCAGCAGCAAAACAGGGGGCAATCAGCCCCAGCATTTT. Amino acids: CASSKTGGNQPQHF.

The chain couples TRBV19 to TRBJ2-1; TRBD1 agrees at 7 bases. Germline V gene lookup returns CDR1 LNHDA and CDR2 SQIVND (reference sequence). V was pared by 4 bases and J by 4 bases, with 4 bases of the junction left unmatched. The CDR3 is made up of 14 amino acids. The DNA for the CDR3 is TGTGCCAGTAGTACCGGGACAGTATACAATGAGCAGTTCTTC. Its translation is CASSTGTVYNEQFF.